The rows below give T cell receptor beta chains drawn from one sample of a study of cytomegalovirus exposure and HLA in healthy donors. Assay used: immunoSEQ multiplex PCR; TCRdb lists only in-frame clones, some missing. Seen here are more than 100,000 clones, roughly 89% observed once, and the top ten hold roughly 5%. Material: PBMCs. These receptors all stem from a woman aged 30 to 39 in good health and CMV-seronegative. Both conserved end residues are part of each CDR3. D genes are given only for firm matches. Clone sizes are given selectively: once, few, many, or a class where the clone is expanded.

j_gene: TRBJ1-2; v_gene: TRBV29-1; d_gene: -; abundance: -; CDR3nt: TGCAGCGTTGAGCAGAACTATGGCTACACCTTC; CDR3aa: CSVEQNYGYTF
j_gene: TRBJ2-2; v_gene: TRBV30; d_gene: -; abundance: -; CDR3nt: TGTGCCTGGAGGGACTTCGCGAACACCGGGGAGCTGTTTTTT; CDR3aa: CAWRDFANTGELFF
j_gene: TRBJ2-5; v_gene: TRBV2; d_gene: -; abundance: -; CDR3nt: TGTGCCAGCAGTTCCCGGAGGGGGGGAGGTGAGACCCAGTACTTC; CDR3aa: CASSSRRGGGETQYF
j_gene: TRBJ1-2; v_gene: TRBV29-1; d_gene: -; abundance: -; CDR3nt: TGCAGCGTTGAAGCCACAGGATCTAACTATGGCTACACCTTC; CDR3aa: CSVEATGSNYGYTF
j_gene: TRBJ2-1; v_gene: TRBV9; d_gene: -; abundance: -; CDR3nt: TGTGCCAGCAGCGTAGCAGTAACAGATCACAATGAGCAGTTCTTC; CDR3aa: CASSVAVTDHNEQFF
j_gene: TRBJ1-6; v_gene: TRBV4-1; d_gene: TRBD1; abundance: -; CDR3nt: TGCGCCAGCAGCCACCCCCTGGGACAGACAGATTCACCCCTCCACTTT; CDR3aa: CASSHPLGQTDSPLHF
j_gene: TRBJ2-1; v_gene: TRBV28; d_gene: -; abundance: -; CDR3nt: TGTGCCAGCAGTCAGTATCTAGCGAGCTCCTACAATGAGCAGTTCTTC; CDR3aa: CASSQYLASSYNEQFF
j_gene: TRBJ2-1; v_gene: TRBV5-1; d_gene: -; abundance: -; CDR3nt: TGCGCCAGCAGCTTGCTCCTCTCGGGGGGCGAGCAGTTCTTC; CDR3aa: CASSLLLSGGEQFF
j_gene: TRBJ2-3; v_gene: TRBV4-1; d_gene: TRBD2; abundance: -; CDR3nt: TGCGCCAGCAGAGTCGGACTAGCGGGGGCTGGAGATACGCAGTATTTT; CDR3aa: CASRVGLAGAGDTQYF
j_gene: TRBJ2-2; v_gene: TRBV2; d_gene: -; abundance: -; CDR3nt: TGTGCCAGCAGCCGAATCCAGGGTCCCCGGACCTCAGGGGAGCTGTTTTTT; CDR3aa: CASSRIQGPRTSGELFF
j_gene: TRBJ1-2; v_gene: TRBV18; d_gene: TRBD1; abundance: -; CDR3nt: TGTGCCAGCTCCCCATCCGAGGTCGGGACAGGGGCAGACTATGGCTACACCTTC; CDR3aa: CASSPSEVGTGADYGYTF
j_gene: TRBJ1-1; v_gene: TRBV28; d_gene: TRBD1; abundance: -; CDR3nt: TGTGCCAGCAATACAGGGGGCCTAATCGCTTTCTTT; CDR3aa: CASNTGGLIAFF
j_gene: TRBJ1-3; v_gene: TRBV2; d_gene: -; abundance: -; CDR3nt: TGTGCCAGCACAAGGCTGGCCCGCCAGGGAACTGGAAACACCATATATTTT; CDR3aa: CASTRLARQGTGNTIYF
j_gene: TRBJ2-7; v_gene: TRBV7-2; d_gene: TRBD2; abundance: -; CDR3nt: TGTGCCAGCAGCTTAGACAGGCTAGCGGGAGGTTACTACGAGCAGTACTTC; CDR3aa: CASSLDRLAGGYYEQYF
j_gene: TRBJ1-5; v_gene: TRBV6-5; d_gene: -; abundance: -; CDR3nt: TGTGCCAGCAGTTACTCCAGGGTTGTTCAGCCCCAGCATTTT; CDR3aa: CASSYSRVVQPQHF
j_gene: TRBJ2-1; v_gene: TRBV6-5; d_gene: -; abundance: once; CDR3nt: TGTGCCAGCAGTTACACCACCTCAAGGGGTTCCAATGAGCAGTTCTTC; CDR3aa: CASSYTTSRGSNEQFF
j_gene: TRBJ2-5; v_gene: TRBV5-1; d_gene: -; abundance: few; CDR3nt: TGCGCCAGCAATGTGCAGGGGCTTCAAGAGACCCAGTACTTC; CDR3aa: CASNVQGLQETQYF